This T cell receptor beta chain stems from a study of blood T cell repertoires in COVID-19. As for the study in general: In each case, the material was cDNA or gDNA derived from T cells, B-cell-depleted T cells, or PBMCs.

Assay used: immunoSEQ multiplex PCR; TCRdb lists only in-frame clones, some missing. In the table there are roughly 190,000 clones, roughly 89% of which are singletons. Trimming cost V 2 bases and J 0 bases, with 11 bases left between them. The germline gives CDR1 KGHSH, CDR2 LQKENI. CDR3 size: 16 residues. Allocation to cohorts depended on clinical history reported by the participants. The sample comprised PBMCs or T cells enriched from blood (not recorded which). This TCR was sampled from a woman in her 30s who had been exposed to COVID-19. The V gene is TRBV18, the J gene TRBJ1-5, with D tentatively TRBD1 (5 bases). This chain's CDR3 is CASSPSTGYSNQPQHF. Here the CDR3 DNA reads TGTGCCAGCTCACCAAGTACAGGTTATAGCAATCAGCCCCAGCATTTT.